A selection of T cell receptor beta chains follows, all from one sample in a study of T cells after posttransplantation cyclophosphamide. TCRdb keeps only in-frame clones here, not all; method: immunoSEQ multiplex PCR. This sample has tens of thousands of clones, with 92% found just once. The specimen was PBMCs. The receptors derive from a woman aged 45-60 years in good health and a related stem cell transplant donor. The CDR3 runs from the conserved cysteine through the conserved F or W. The order of the fields is clone size, J gene, V gene, D gene, CDR3 protein, CDR3 DNA. D genes are given only for firm matches. Size is stated for part of the rows, as once, few or many counts, or as a class when the clone is expanded.

clone_size: once; j_call: TRBJ1-1; v_call: TRBV18; d_call: .; cdr3_aa: CASSLTVEAFF; cdr3_nt: TGTGCCAGCTCACTTACAGTGGAAGCTTTCTTT
clone_size: .; j_call: TRBJ2-6; v_call: TRBV28; d_call: .; cdr3_aa: CASSGPGSAGANVLTF; cdr3_nt: TGTGCCAGCAGTGGTCCGGGGTCGGCTGGGGCCAACGTCCTGACTTTC
clone_size: .; j_call: TRBJ1-5; v_call: TRBV19; d_call: TRBD1; cdr3_aa: CASSQQGKGVPQHF; cdr3_nt: TGTGCCAGTAGTCAACAGGGGAAAGGGGTCCCCCAGCATTTT
clone_size: once; j_call: TRBJ2-5; v_call: TRBV2; d_call: .; cdr3_aa: CASVGARLETQYF; cdr3_nt: TGTGCCAGCGTTGGGGCCCGTTTAGAGACCCAGTACTTC
clone_size: .; j_call: TRBJ2-2; v_call: TRBV6-1; d_call: .; cdr3_aa: CASGDYLNTGELFF; cdr3_nt: TGTGCCAGCGGAGACTACTTGAACACCGGGGAGCTGTTTTTT
clone_size: once; j_call: TRBJ2-5; v_call: TRBV7-9; d_call: TRBD1; cdr3_aa: CASSLGEGQGAAVETQYF; cdr3_nt: TGTGCCAGCAGCTTAGGGGAAGGACAGGGTGCAGCGGTAGAGACCCAGTACTTC
clone_size: .; j_call: TRBJ2-1; v_call: TRBV2; d_call: TRBD2; cdr3_aa: CASSVPTSGSRNEQFF; cdr3_nt: TGTGCCAGCAGTGTCCCGACTAGCGGGAGCCGAAATGAGCAGTTCTTC
clone_size: .; j_call: TRBJ1-2; v_call: TRBV7-2; d_call: TRBD1; cdr3_aa: CASSQDRRPYGYTF; cdr3_nt: TGTGCCAGCAGCCAGGACAGGCGCCCTTATGGCTACACCTTC
clone_size: few; j_call: TRBJ1-4; v_call: TRBV6-6; d_call: .; cdr3_aa: CASSGGRTPGEETLFF; cdr3_nt: TGTGCCAGCTCGGGGGGGCGGACACCAGGGGAAGAGACGCTGTTTTTT
clone_size: once; j_call: TRBJ2-5; v_call: TRBV7-9; d_call: TRBD1; cdr3_aa: CASSPHRGLAETQYF; cdr3_nt: TGTGCCAGCAGCCCCCACAGGGGCCTGGCCGAGACCCAGTACTTC
clone_size: once; j_call: TRBJ2-5; v_call: TRBV19; d_call: .; cdr3_aa: CASTPRASSQETQYF; cdr3_nt: TGTGCCAGTACCCCTAGGGCTAGCTCTCAAGAGACCCAGTACTTC
clone_size: .; j_call: TRBJ2-7; v_call: TRBV15; d_call: TRBD1; cdr3_aa: CATSRTGTPYEQYF; cdr3_nt: TGTGCCACCAGCCGGACAGGGACCCCCTACGAGCAGTACTTC
clone_size: .; j_call: TRBJ1-3; v_call: TRBV6-6; d_call: .; cdr3_aa: CASSLIQGSGNTIYF; cdr3_nt: TGTGCCAGCAGTCTCATCCAGGGATCTGGAAACACCATATATTTT
clone_size: .; j_call: TRBJ2-7; v_call: TRBV5-4; d_call: TRBD1; cdr3_aa: CASSFGTGGSYEQYF; cdr3_nt: TGTGCCAGCAGTTTCGGGACAGGGGGATCCTACGAGCAGTACTTC
clone_size: .; j_call: TRBJ2-1; v_call: TRBV14; d_call: .; cdr3_aa: CASSHNQGVHPNEQFF; cdr3_nt: TGTGCCAGCAGCCACAATCAGGGCGTACACCCAAATGAGCAGTTCTTC
clone_size: .; j_call: TRBJ2-5; v_call: TRBV9; d_call: TRBD2; cdr3_aa: CASSVAPAGGEETQYF; cdr3_nt: TGTGCCAGCAGCGTAGCCCCAGCGGGGGGGGAGGAGACCCAGTACTTC
clone_size: .; j_call: TRBJ2-3; v_call: TRBV5-4; d_call: TRBD2; cdr3_aa: CASSLELAASTDTQYF; cdr3_nt: TGTGCCAGCAGCTTGGAGCTAGCGGCTAGCACAGATACGCAGTATTTT
clone_size: .; j_call: TRBJ2-2; v_call: TRBV6-5; d_call: .; cdr3_aa: CASTLGGNTGELFF; cdr3_nt: TGTGCCAGCACCCTAGGGGGGAACACCGGGGAGCTGTTTTTT
clone_size: .; j_call: TRBJ1-1; v_call: TRBV12-5; d_call: TRBD1; cdr3_aa: CASGLVRTGGTEAFF; cdr3_nt: TGTGCTAGTGGTTTGGTCAGGACAGGGGGCACTGAAGCTTTCTTT
clone_size: .; j_call: TRBJ2-2; v_call: TRBV27; d_call: TRBD1; cdr3_aa: CASSFGTGSTGELFF; cdr3_nt: TGTGCCAGCAGCTTCGGGACAGGGAGCACCGGGGAGCTGTTTTTT
clone_size: .; j_call: TRBJ2-5; v_call: TRBV2; d_call: TRBD2; cdr3_aa: CASSVASGRTQETQYF; cdr3_nt: TGTGCCAGCAGTGTCGCTAGCGGGAGGACACAAGAGACCCAGTACTTC
clone_size: once; j_call: TRBJ1-3; v_call: TRBV2; d_call: .; cdr3_aa: CASSGLGRVAGNTIYF; cdr3_nt: TGTGCCAGCAGTGGTCTGGGGAGGGTGGCTGGAAACACCATATATTTT
clone_size: .; j_call: TRBJ2-7; v_call: TRBV19; d_call: TRBD1; cdr3_aa: CASSMFSGGEQYF; cdr3_nt: TGTGCCAGTAGTATGTTCTCAGGGGGCGAGCAGTACTTC
clone_size: .; j_call: TRBJ2-3; v_call: TRBV7-2; d_call: .; cdr3_aa: CASSLDRRGGDTQYF; cdr3_nt: TGTGCCAGCAGCTTAGATAGAAGGGGAGGTGATACGCAGTATTTT
clone_size: .; j_call: TRBJ1-6; v_call: TRBV18; d_call: .; cdr3_aa: CASSPIGQGNSPLHF; cdr3_nt: TGTGCCAGCTCACCAATCGGGCAGGGTAATTCACCCCTCCACTTT
clone_size: .; j_call: TRBJ2-2; v_call: TRBV9; d_call: TRBD2; cdr3_aa: CASSPRGLAGEGVGELFF; cdr3_nt: TGTGCCAGCAGCCCGAGGGGTCTAGCGGGAGAGGGGGTCGGGGAGCTGTTTTTT
clone_size: .; j_call: TRBJ2-3; v_call: TRBV4-1; d_call: TRBD2; cdr3_aa: CASSQAGLAGDEGDTQYF; cdr3_nt: TGCGCCAGCAGCCAAGCCGGACTAGCGGGAGATGAAGGAGATACGCAGTATTTT
clone_size: .; j_call: TRBJ2-2; v_call: TRBV14; d_call: .; cdr3_aa: CASSQELLAAITGELFF; cdr3_nt: TGTGCCAGCAGCCAAGAACTCCTCGCTGCGATCACCGGGGAGCTGTTTTTT
clone_size: .; j_call: TRBJ1-5; v_call: TRBV28; d_call: .; cdr3_aa: CASSFLSSDNSNQPQHF; cdr3_nt: TGTGCCAGCAGTTTTCTATCCTCGGACAATAGCAATCAGCCCCAGCATTTT
clone_size: .; j_call: TRBJ1-1; v_call: TRBV9; d_call: TRBD1; cdr3_aa: CASSGGTGNTEAFF; cdr3_nt: TGTGCCAGCAGCGGAGGGACAGGGAACACTGAAGCTTTCTTT
clone_size: .; j_call: TRBJ1-1; v_call: TRBV5-4; d_call: TRBD1; cdr3_aa: CASRRAGGNTEAFF; cdr3_nt: TGTGCCAGCAGACGCGCAGGGGGAAACACTGAAGCTTTCTTT
clone_size: .; j_call: TRBJ1-5; v_call: TRBV28; d_call: .; cdr3_aa: CATTGSISNQPQHF; cdr3_nt: TGTGCCACAACAGGCAGCATTTCCAATCAGCCCCAGCATTTT
clone_size: .; j_call: TRBJ2-5; v_call: TRBV5-4; d_call: TRBD1; cdr3_aa: CASSYRGQETQYF; cdr3_nt: TGTGCCAGCAGTTACAGGGGCCAGGAGACCCAGTACTTC
clone_size: .; j_call: TRBJ1-1; v_call: TRBV4-1; d_call: TRBD1; cdr3_aa: CASSHWTGNQAFF; cdr3_nt: TGCGCCAGCAGCCACTGGACAGGCAATCAAGCTTTCTTT
clone_size: .; j_call: TRBJ2-3; v_call: TRBV11-2; d_call: TRBD2; cdr3_aa: CASSLDGLAGGRQYF; cdr3_nt: TGTGCCAGCAGCTTAGACGGCCTAGCGGGGGGACGACAGTATTTT
clone_size: once; j_call: TRBJ2-1; v_call: TRBV5-6; d_call: TRBD2; cdr3_aa: CASSLALAGFNEQFF; cdr3_nt: TGTGCCAGCAGCTTAGCCCTAGCGGGGTTTAATGAGCAGTTCTTC
clone_size: .; j_call: TRBJ2-5; v_call: TRBV5-1; d_call: .; cdr3_aa: CASKIERVETQYF; cdr3_nt: TGCGCCAGCAAGATCGAGAGGGTAGAGACCCAGTACTTC
clone_size: once; j_call: TRBJ1-1; v_call: TRBV7-6; d_call: .; cdr3_aa: CASSPQGGGGTEAFF; cdr3_nt: TGTGCCAGCAGCCCACAGGGAGGGGGGGGAACTGAAGCTTTCTTT
clone_size: .; j_call: TRBJ2-7; v_call: TRBV10-3; d_call: .; cdr3_aa: CAISEQADYEQYF; cdr3_nt: TGTGCCATCAGTGAGCAAGCGGACTACGAGCAGTACTTC
clone_size: .; j_call: TRBJ1-4; v_call: TRBV25-1; d_call: .; cdr3_aa: CASSDTGNEKLFF; cdr3_nt: TGTGCCAGCAGTGACACAGGGAATGAAAAACTGTTTTTC
clone_size: once; j_call: TRBJ2-1; v_call: TRBV27; d_call: TRBD2; cdr3_aa: CASSSPSRTSRGGEQFF; cdr3_nt: TGTGCCAGCAGTTCTCCCTCAAGGACTTCCCGGGGGGGTGAGCAGTTCTTC
clone_size: .; j_call: TRBJ2-7; v_call: TRBV6-1; d_call: .; cdr3_aa: CASRTTRAGEQYF; cdr3_nt: TGTGCCAGCAGGACTACTAGGGCGGGGGAGCAGTACTTC
clone_size: .; j_call: TRBJ2-6; v_call: TRBV5-1; d_call: TRBD2; cdr3_aa: CASSLDSGVTSGANVLTF; cdr3_nt: TGCGCCAGCAGCTTGGACAGCGGGGTGACCTCTGGGGCCAACGTCCTGACTTTC
clone_size: .; j_call: TRBJ2-1; v_call: TRBV10-2; d_call: .; cdr3_aa: CASSTSFQGGGQFF; cdr3_nt: TGCGCCAGCAGCACTAGCTTCCAAGGGGGGGGGCAGTTCTTC
clone_size: .; j_call: TRBJ2-5; v_call: TRBV5-1; d_call: TRBD1; cdr3_aa: CASSSNRGAETQYF; cdr3_nt: TGCGCCAGCAGCTCGAACAGGGGGGCAGAGACCCAGTACTTC
clone_size: .; j_call: TRBJ2-7; v_call: TRBV6-5; d_call: TRBD2; cdr3_aa: CASSYSSGGEYEQYF; cdr3_nt: TGTGCCAGCAGTTACTCTAGCGGGGGAGAGTACGAGCAGTACTTC
clone_size: .; j_call: TRBJ1-1; v_call: TRBV7-2; d_call: .; cdr3_aa: CASSTNPGRTEAFF; cdr3_nt: TGTGCCAGCAGCACCAATCCAGGGAGGACTGAAGCTTTCTTT
clone_size: .; j_call: TRBJ2-5; v_call: TRBV9; d_call: .; cdr3_aa: CASSGSLQETQYF; cdr3_nt: TGTGCCAGCAGCGGTTCACTTCAAGAGACCCAGTACTTC
clone_size: .; j_call: TRBJ2-7; v_call: TRBV29-1; d_call: .; cdr3_aa: CSFLPQGAYEQYF; cdr3_nt: TGCAGCTTCCTCCCGCAGGGCGCCTACGAGCAGTACTTC
clone_size: .; j_call: TRBJ1-6; v_call: TRBV29-1; d_call: .; cdr3_aa: CSVLIGGVKNSPLHF; cdr3_nt: TGCAGCGTTCTTATAGGGGGAGTCAAGAATTCACCCCTCCACTTT
clone_size: .; j_call: TRBJ2-3; v_call: TRBV18; d_call: .; cdr3_aa: CASSPPRTDTQYF; cdr3_nt: TGTGCCAGCTCACCACCTCGTACAGATACGCAGTATTTT
clone_size: few; j_call: TRBJ2-1; v_call: TRBV29-1; d_call: .; cdr3_aa: CSVSQGDTYNEQFF; cdr3_nt: TGCAGCGTTTCACAGGGTGACACCTACAATGAGCAGTTCTTC
clone_size: .; j_call: TRBJ1-6; v_call: TRBV15; d_call: .; cdr3_aa: CATVRSYNSPLHF; cdr3_nt: TGTGCCACCGTCCGCTCCTATAATTCCCCCCTCCACTTT
clone_size: .; j_call: TRBJ2-5; v_call: TRBV4-1; d_call: TRBD2; cdr3_aa: CASSRPRLAGMVETQYF; cdr3_nt: TGCGCCAGCAGCCGGCCAAGACTAGCGGGGATGGTGGAGACCCAGTACTTC
clone_size: .; j_call: TRBJ1-2; v_call: TRBV14; d_call: TRBD1; cdr3_aa: CASSQGTGGAYGYTF; cdr3_nt: TGTGCCAGCAGCCAGGGGACAGGGGGCGCATATGGCTACACCTTC